This T cell receptor (beta chain) appears in the sequencing data of a study of T-cell reconstitution after alpha-beta-depleted transplantation in children. Unique molecular identifiers were used in preparing the TCRbeta library. Via MiXCR, TCRdb re-called the PCR reads, giving one row per CDR3 protein. The data show 610,000 or so distinct CDR3 sequences, with roughly 27% seen just once and approximately 33% held by the top ten. General observations from the study: Reportedly, only several hundred clones from non-depleted graft cells drove alpha-beta T-cell counts at about two months.

Germline CDR1 and CDR2: LNHDA and SQIVND (reference sequence). The CDR3 totals 14 residues. The germline V and J ends were trimmed by 1 base and 5 bases, with 9 bases remaining between them. This clonotype has only a few counts. Its antigen is undetermined. V usage is TRBV19 and J usage is TRBJ1-5; maybe TRBD1 (5 bases). The receptor was derived from a boy in the first two years of life with Wiskott-Aldrich syndrome, due to receive a stem cell transplant. The source material was PBMCs, sampled before TCRalphabeta/CD19-depleted stem cell transplant. The CDR3 here is CASSIAGGDQPQHF. CDR3 nucleotides: TGTGCCAGTAGTATAGCCGGGGGGGATCAGCCCCAGCATTTT.